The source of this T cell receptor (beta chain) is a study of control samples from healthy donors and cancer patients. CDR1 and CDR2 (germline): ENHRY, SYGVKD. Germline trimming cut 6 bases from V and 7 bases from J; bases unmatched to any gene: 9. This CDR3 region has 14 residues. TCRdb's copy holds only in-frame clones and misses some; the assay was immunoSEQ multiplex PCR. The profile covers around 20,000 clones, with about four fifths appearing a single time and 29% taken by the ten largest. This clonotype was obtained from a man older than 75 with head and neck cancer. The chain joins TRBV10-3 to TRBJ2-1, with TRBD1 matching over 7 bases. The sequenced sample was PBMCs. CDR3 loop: CAIRAGGSVNEQFF. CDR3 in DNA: TGTGCCATCAGGGCAGGGGGATCGGTGAATGAGCAGTTCTTC.